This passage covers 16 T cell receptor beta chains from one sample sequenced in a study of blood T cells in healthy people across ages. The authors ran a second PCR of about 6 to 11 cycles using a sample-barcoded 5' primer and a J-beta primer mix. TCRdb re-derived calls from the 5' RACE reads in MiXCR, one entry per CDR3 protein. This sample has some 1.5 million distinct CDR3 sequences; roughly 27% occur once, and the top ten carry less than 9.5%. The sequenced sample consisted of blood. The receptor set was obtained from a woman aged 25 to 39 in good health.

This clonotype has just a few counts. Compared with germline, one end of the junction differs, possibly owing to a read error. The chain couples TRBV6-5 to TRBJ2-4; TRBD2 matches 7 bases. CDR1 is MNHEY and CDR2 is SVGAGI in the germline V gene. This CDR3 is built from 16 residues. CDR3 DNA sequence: TGTGCCTGCAGTTATTATCCGCGGGGGGCCAAAAACATTCAGTACTTC. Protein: CACSYYPRGAKNIQYF.

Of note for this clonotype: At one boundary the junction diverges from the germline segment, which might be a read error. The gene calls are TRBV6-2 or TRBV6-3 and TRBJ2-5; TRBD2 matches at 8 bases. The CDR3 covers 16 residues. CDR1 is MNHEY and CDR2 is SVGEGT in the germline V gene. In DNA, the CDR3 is TGTGCCAGCAGCCGCCAAGCGGGAGATTTTGCAGAGACCCGGTACTTC. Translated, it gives CASSRQAGDFAETRYF.

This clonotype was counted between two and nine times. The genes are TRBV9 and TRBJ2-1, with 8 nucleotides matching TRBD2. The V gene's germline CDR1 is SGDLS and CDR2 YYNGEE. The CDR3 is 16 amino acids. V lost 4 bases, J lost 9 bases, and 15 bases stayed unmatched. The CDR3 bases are TGTGCCAGCAGCCCGCCCAGAGGACTAGCCGTAGGTGAGCAGTTCTTC. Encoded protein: CASSPPRGLAVGEQFF.

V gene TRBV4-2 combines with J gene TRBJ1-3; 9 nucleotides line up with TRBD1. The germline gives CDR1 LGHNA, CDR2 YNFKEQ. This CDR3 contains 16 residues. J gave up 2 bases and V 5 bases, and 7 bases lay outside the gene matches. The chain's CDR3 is CASSEVDRGTGNTIYF. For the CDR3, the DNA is TGTGCCAGCAGCGAGGTTGACAGGGGGACTGGAAACACCATATATTTT.

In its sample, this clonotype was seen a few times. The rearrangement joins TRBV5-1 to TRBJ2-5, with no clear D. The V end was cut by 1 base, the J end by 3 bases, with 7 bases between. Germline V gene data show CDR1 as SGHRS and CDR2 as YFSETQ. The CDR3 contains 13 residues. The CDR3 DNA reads TGCGCCAGCAGCTTGAAGCGAGAAGAGACCCAGTACTTC. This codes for CASSLKREETQYF.

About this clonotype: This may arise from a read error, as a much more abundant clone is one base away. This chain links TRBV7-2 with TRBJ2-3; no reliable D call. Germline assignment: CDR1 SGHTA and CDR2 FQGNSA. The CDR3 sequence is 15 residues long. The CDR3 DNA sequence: TGTGACAGCAGCCCGACGAGGCGGAGCACAGATACGCAGTATTTT. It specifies CDSSPTRRSTDTQYF. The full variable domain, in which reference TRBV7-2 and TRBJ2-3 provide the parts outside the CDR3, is GAGVSQSPSNKVTEKGKDVELRCDPISGHTALYWYRQSLGQGLEFLIYFQGNSAPDKSGLPSDRFSAERTGGSVSTLTIQRTQQEDSAVYLCDSSPTRRSTDTQYFGPGTRLTVL.

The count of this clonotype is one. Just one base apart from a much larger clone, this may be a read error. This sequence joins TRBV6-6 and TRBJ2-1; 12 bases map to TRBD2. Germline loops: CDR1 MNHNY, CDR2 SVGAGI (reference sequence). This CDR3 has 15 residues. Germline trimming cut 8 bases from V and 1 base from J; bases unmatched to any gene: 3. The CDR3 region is CASATSGRSYNEQFF. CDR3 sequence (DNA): TGTGCCAGCGCCACTAGCGGGAGGTCCTACAATGAGCAGTTCTTC.

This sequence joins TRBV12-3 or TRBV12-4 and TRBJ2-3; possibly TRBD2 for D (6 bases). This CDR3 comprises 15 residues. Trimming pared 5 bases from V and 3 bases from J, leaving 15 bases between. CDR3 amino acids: CASSPHAGRTDTQYF. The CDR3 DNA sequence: TGTGCCAGCAGTCCCCACGCGGGGAGAACAGATACGCAGTATTTT.

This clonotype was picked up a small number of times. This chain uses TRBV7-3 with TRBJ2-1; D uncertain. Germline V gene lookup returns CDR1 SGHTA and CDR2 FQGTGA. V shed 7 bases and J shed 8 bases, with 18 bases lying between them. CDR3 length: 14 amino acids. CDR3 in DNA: TGTGCCAGCAACTCCCCTCCGGGTGGGGATGAGCAGTTCTTC. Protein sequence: CASNSPPGGDEQFF. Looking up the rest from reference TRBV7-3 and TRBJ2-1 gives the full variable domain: GAGVSQTPSNKVTEKGKYVELRCDPISGHTALYWYRQSLGQGPEFLIYFQGTGAADDSGLPNDRFFAVRPEGSVSTLKIQRTERGDSAVYLCASNSPPGGDEQFFGPGTRLTVL.

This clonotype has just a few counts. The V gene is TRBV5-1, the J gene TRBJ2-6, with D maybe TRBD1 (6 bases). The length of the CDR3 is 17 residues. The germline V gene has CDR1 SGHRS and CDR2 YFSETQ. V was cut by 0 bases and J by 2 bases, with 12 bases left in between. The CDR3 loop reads CASSLGSSGAGANVLTF. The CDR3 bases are TGCGCCAGCAGCTTGGGCTCTTCAGGGGCTGGGGCCAACGTCCTGACTTTC.

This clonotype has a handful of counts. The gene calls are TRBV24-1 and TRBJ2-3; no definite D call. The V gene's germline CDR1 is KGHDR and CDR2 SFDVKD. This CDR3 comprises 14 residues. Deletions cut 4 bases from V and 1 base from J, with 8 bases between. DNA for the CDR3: TGTGCCACCAGTGACACCCCCGGCACAGATACGCAGTATTTT. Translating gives CATSDTPGTDTQYF.

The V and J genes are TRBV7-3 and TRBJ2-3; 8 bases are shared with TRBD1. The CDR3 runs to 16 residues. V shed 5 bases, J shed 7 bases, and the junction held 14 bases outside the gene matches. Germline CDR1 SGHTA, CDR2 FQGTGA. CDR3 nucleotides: TGTGCCAGCAGCCCAACCCCCCGGACAGGGATGAATACGCAGTATTTT. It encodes CASSPTPRTGMNTQYF.

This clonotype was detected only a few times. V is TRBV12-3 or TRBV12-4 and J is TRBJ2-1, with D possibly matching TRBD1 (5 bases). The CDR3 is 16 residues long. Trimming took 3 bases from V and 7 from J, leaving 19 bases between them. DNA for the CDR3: TGTGCCAGCAGTTTTAGGGGCACGGTCCCAGGGAATGAGCAGTTCTTC. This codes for CASSFRGTVPGNEQFF.

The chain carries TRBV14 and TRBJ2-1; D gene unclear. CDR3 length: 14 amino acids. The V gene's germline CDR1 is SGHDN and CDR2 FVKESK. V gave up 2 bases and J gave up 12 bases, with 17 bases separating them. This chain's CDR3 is CASSQQINLDAQFF. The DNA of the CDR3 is TGTGCCAGCAGCCAACAGATCAACCTAGACGCGCAGTTCTTC.

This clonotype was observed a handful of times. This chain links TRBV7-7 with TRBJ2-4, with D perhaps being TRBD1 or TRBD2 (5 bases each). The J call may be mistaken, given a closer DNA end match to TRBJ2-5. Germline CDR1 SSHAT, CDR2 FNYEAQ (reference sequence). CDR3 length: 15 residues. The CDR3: CASSLDGTIGETQYF. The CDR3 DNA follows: TGTGCCAGCAGCTTAGACGGGACCATCGGGGAGACCCAGTACTTC.

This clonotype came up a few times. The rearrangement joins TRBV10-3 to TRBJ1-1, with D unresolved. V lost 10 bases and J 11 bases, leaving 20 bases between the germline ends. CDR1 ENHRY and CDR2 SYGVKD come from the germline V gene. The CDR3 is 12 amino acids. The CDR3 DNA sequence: TGTGCCACAGCCCAAGAAGGGTTGAGGGCTTTCTTT. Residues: CATAQEGLRAFF.